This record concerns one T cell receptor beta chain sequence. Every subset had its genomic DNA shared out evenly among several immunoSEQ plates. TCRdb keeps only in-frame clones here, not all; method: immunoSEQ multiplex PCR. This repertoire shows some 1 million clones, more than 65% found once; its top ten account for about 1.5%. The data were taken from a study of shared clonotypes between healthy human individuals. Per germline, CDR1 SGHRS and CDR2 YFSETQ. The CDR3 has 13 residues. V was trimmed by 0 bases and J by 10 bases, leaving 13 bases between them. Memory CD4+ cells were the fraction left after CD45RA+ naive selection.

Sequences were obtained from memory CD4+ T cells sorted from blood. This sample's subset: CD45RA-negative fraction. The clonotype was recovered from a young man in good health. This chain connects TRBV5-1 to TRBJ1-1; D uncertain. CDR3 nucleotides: TGCGCCAGCAGCTTGGCGGTGGGTATAGGAGCTTTCTTT. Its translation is CASSLAVGIGAFF.